What follows are 32 T cell receptor beta chains derived from one specimen sequenced in a study of OX40 agonist ivuxolimab in advanced cancers. Using immunoSEQ multiplex PCR, the repertoire was profiled, and TCRdb retains in-frame clones only, with some absent. The sample holds approximately 10,000 clones, more than 75% seen once. The sequences come from CD4+ or CD8+ T cells sorted from blood, collected in a trial of the OX40 agonist ivuxolimab. The source of these receptors is an adult with an advanced solid tumor such as melanoma, head and neck, liver or kidney cancer.

The chain has TRBV6-4 and TRBJ2-3, with 9 positions matching TRBD2. This CDR3 is 17 amino acids long. Germline V gene sequence: CDR1 MRHNA, CDR2 SNTAGT. J gave up 1 base and V 0 bases, and 5 bases lay outside the gene matches. This CDR3 reads CASSDSTSGSGTDTQYF. CDR3 sequence (DNA): TGTGCCAGCAGTGACTCGACTAGCGGATCAGGCACAGATACGCAGTATTTT.

V and J are TRBV11-1 and TRBJ2-7, with TRBD2 matching 14 bases. The CDR3 length is 17 residues. V lost 5 bases to trimming and J lost 4 bases; unmatched junction nucleotides: 10. CDR1 is SGHAT, CDR2 FQDESV, per germline (reference sequence). The CDR3 spells CASSPTTSGRAAYEQYF. CDR3 coding DNA: TGTGCCAGCAGCCCGACGACTAGCGGGAGGGCCGCGTACGAGCAGTACTTC.

The chain recombines TRBV7-9 with TRBJ2-2; 10 bases are shared with TRBD1. The V and J ends lost 3 bases and 7 bases, in that order; junction bases with no gene match: 8. This CDR3 region has 16 residues. Germline V gene data show CDR1 as SEHNR and CDR2 as FQNEAQ (reference sequence). The CDR3 protein is CASSFRGQGFHGELFF. The CDR3 DNA sequence: TGTGCCAGCAGCTTTAGGGGACAGGGGTTCCACGGGGAGCTGTTTTTT.

This sequence joins TRBV27 and TRBJ2-7; 10 bases map to TRBD1. The J segment lost 5 bases and the V segment lost 0 bases, leaving 4 bases of the junction unmatched. Per the germline V gene, CDR1 is MNHEY and CDR2 is SMNVEV (reference sequence). The length of the CDR3 is 15 residues. The CDR3 bases are TGTGCCAGCAGTTTATCGGGACAGGGGTTTCACGAGCAGTACTTC. It yields the protein CASSLSGQGFHEQYF.

The rearrangement links TRBV6-5 to TRBJ2-3, with TRBD1 matching over 9 bases. The CDR3 sequence is 15 residues long. V gave up 4 bases and J gave up 4 bases; unmatched junction bases: 6. Germline V gives CDR1 MNHEY, CDR2 SVGAGI. CDR3 nucleotides: TGTGCCAGCAGTTCCGGGACAGGGTACGCAGATACGCAGTATTTT. The encoded protein is CASSSGTGYADTQYF.

The J gene is TRBJ1-5, the V gene TRBV23-1; no definite D call. TRBV23-1 is an ORF, with its function uncertain. The CDR3 consists of 13 residues. V was trimmed by 1 base and J by 8 bases, leaving 9 bases between them. The CDR3 spells CASSQFKQEPQHF. CDR3 coding DNA: TGCGCCAGCAGTCAATTCAAGCAGGAGCCCCAGCATTTT.

V usage is TRBV4-2 and J usage is TRBJ1-5; tentative D call: TRBD1 (6 bases). Per germline, CDR1 LGHNA and CDR2 YNFKEQ. The CDR3 contains 15 residues. V dropped 3 bases and J dropped 5 bases, with 14 bases sitting between them. Written as DNA, the CDR3 is TGTGCCAGCAGCCAGAGAGCGGGGGCGGATCAGCCCCAGCATTTT. Translated, it gives CASSQRAGADQPQHF.

This clone showed up just once. This chain links TRBV5-4 with TRBJ2-1; 16 positions agree with TRBD2. The CDR3 covers 19 residues. The junction had 12 bases not matched to a gene; V was cut back by 3 bases and J by 6 bases. CDR1 is SGHNT and CDR2 is YYREEE in the germline V gene (reference sequence). The CDR3, as DNA: TGTGCCAGCAGCTCGGACGGGACTAGCGGGAGGGGGGGGTCCAATGAGCAGTTCTTC. It is translated as CASSSDGTSGRGGSNEQFF.

This rearrangement joins TRBV4-1 to TRBJ2-7; D assignment may be TRBD1 or TRBD2 (6 bases each). Germline V lookup: CDR1 MGHRA, CDR2 YSYEKL. The CDR3 runs to 16 residues. V lost 1 base and J 5 bases, leaving 18 bases between the germline ends. The DNA for the CDR3 is TGCGCCAGCAGCCAAGCCGCTAGGGGGGCCTTGGACGAGCAGTACTTC. It is translated as CASSQAARGALDEQYF.

The rearrangement uses TRBV9 and TRBJ2-7; 11 positions agree with TRBD2. This CDR3 spans 20 amino acids. CDR1 and CDR2 from the germline V gene are SGDLS and YYNGEE. Trimming cost V 3 bases and J 4 bases; bases outside gene matches: 21. This chain's CDR3 is CASSAGSGTSGDLKGYEQYF. The CDR3 DNA reads TGTGCCAGCAGCGCCGGTTCCGGGACTAGCGGAGACCTAAAAGGATACGAGCAGTACTTC.

This clone was picked up one time. This chain connects TRBV5-1 to TRBJ2-5, with D maybe TRBD2 (6 bases). V was pared by 6 bases and J by 1 base, with 13 bases between. This CDR3 has 14 residues. CDR1 SGHRS and CDR2 YFSETQ come from the germline V gene. DNA for the CDR3: TGCGCCAGCAATAACGCGGGGCTCCAAGAGACCCAGTACTTC. Translation: CASNNAGLQETQYF. Based on the CDR3 plus reference TRBV5-1 and TRBJ2-5, the full variable domain is KAGVTQTPRYLIKTRGQQVTLSCSPISGHRSVSWYQQTPGQGLQFLFEYFSETQRNKGNFPGRFSGRQFSNSRSEMNVSTLELGDSALYLCASNNAGLQETQYFGPGTRLLVL.

The chain carries TRBV28 and TRBJ2-5; D gene uncertain. Per the germline V gene, CDR1 is MDHEN and CDR2 is SYDVKM. V lost 4 bases to trimming and J lost 4 bases, with 10 bases between them. This CDR3 region has 13 residues. The CDR3 nucleotides are TGTGCCAGCAGTTCCGCATTATCAGAGACCCAGTACTTC. Amino acids: CASSSALSETQYF.

The gene calls are TRBV15 and TRBJ2-3; D is unclear. The germline V gene has CDR1 LNHNV and CDR2 YYDKDF (reference sequence). With 3 bases removed from V and 4 bases from J, the gap between germline ends came to 11 bases. The CDR3 sequence is 14 residues long. CDR3 amino acids: CATSRDREADTQYF. In DNA, the CDR3 is TGTGCCACCAGCAGGGACCGAGAGGCAGATACGCAGTATTTT.

This sequence joins TRBV19 and TRBJ2-7, with TRBD2 matching 10 bases. With V trimmed by 3 bases and J by 7 bases, 21 bases remained unmatched. This CDR3 region has 19 residues. Germline CDR1 and CDR2: LNHDA and SQIVND (reference sequence). The CDR3 reads CASSMIPLAGAPLRREQYF. In DNA, the CDR3 is TGTGCCAGTAGTATGATTCCCCTAGCGGGAGCCCCACTGAGGAGGGAGCAGTACTTC.

This chain joins TRBV27 and TRBJ1-1; D ambiguous. This CDR3 comprises 14 residues. Trimming shortened V by 5 bases and J by 6 bases, and 16 bases separated the two germline ends. Germline CDR1 and CDR2: MNHEY and SMNVEV (reference sequence). CDR3 residues: CASSLIRTSAEAFF. The CDR3 coding sequence is TGTGCCAGCAGTCTTATTAGGACGAGCGCTGAAGCTTTCTTT.

The chain is built from TRBV7-2 and TRBJ2-1; D is unclear. V dropped 1 base and J dropped 4 bases, with 11 bases sitting between them. The germline CDR1 and CDR2 sequences are SGHTA and FQGNSA. This CDR3 spans 15 amino acids. The CDR3 sequence: CASSLGASLYNEQFF. The CDR3, as DNA: TGTGCCAGCAGCTTAGGGGCTAGTTTGTACAATGAGCAGTTCTTC.

CDR3 loop: CASRTRGDYNSPLHF. CDR3 DNA sequence: TGTGCCAGCAGGACCAGGGGAGACTATAATTCACCCCTCCACTTT. The chain employs TRBV5-4 and TRBJ1-6, with a weak D call TRBD1 (6 bases). The CDR3 is made up of 15 amino acids. Trimming stripped 5 bases from V and 3 bases from J, with 12 bases between. The germline V gene has CDR1 SGHNT and CDR2 YYREEE (reference sequence).

The V and J genes are TRBV5-6 and TRBJ2-7; 9 nucleotides align to TRBD1. The CDR3 extends over 13 amino acids. The V gene's germline CDR1 is SGHDT and CDR2 YYEEEE. Germline trimming cut 3 bases from V and 2 bases from J; bases unmatched to any gene: 0. The DNA of the CDR3 is TGTGCCAGCAGCTGGACAGGGGCCTACGAGCAGTACTTC. Protein: CASSWTGAYEQYF.

The table lists this clone with a few counts. The chain joins TRBV28 to TRBJ1-1; the D gene is possibly TRBD1 (6 bases). Germline V gene lookup returns CDR1 MDHEN and CDR2 SYDVKM. The CDR3 extends over 16 amino acids. V dropped 6 bases and J dropped 3 bases, with 20 bases sitting between them. CDR3 in DNA: TGTGCCAGCAGAGTCGGGGGGGGGCTGGTCTACACTGAAGCTTTCTTT. Its translation: CASRVGGGLVYTEAFF.

The CDR3 loop reads CASSFEARYQETQYF. CDR3 bases: TGTGCCAGCAGCTTCGAAGCACGATACCAAGAGACCCAGTACTTC. The V gene is TRBV7-9, the J gene TRBJ2-5; D remains ambiguous. Germline V gene lookup returns CDR1 SEHNR and CDR2 FQNEAQ (reference sequence). The CDR3 has 15 residues. The ends were cut back, 3 bases at V and 0 bases at J, with 11 bases in the middle. Looking up the rest from reference TRBV7-9 and TRBJ2-5 gives the full variable domain: DTGVSQNPRHKITKRGQNVTFRCDPISEHNRLYWYRQTLGQGPEFLTYFQNEAQLEKSRLLSDRFSAERPKGSFSTLEIQRTEQGDSAMYLCASSFEARYQETQYFGPGTRLLVL.

The V call is TRBV15, the J call TRBJ2-3, with a weak D call TRBD1 (5 bases). The length of the CDR3 is 15 residues. Trimming cost V 0 bases and J 0 bases, with 7 bases left between them. CDR1 is LNHNV and CDR2 is YYDKDF in the germline V gene (reference sequence). The CDR3 DNA follows: TGTGCCACCAGCAGAGAAAGACAGAGCACAGATACGCAGTATTTT. The encoded protein is CATSRERQSTDTQYF.

The chain joins TRBV2 to TRBJ2-1; a possible D gene is TRBD2 (7 bases). The CDR3 runs to 15 residues. The ends were cut back, 3 bases at V and 6 bases at J, with 15 bases in the middle. CDR1 and CDR2 (germline): SNHLY, FYNNEI. CDR3 sequence (DNA): TGTGCCAGCAGTGAGCGGGGGCTCTTGGGCAATGAGCAGTTCTTC. This encodes CASSERGLLGNEQFF.

The chain links TRBV28 to TRBJ1-6; D is undetermined. V lost 5 bases and J 0 bases, leaving 8 bases between the germline ends. CDR1 MDHEN and CDR2 SYDVKM come from the germline V gene. This CDR3 is built from 15 residues. In DNA form, the CDR3 reads TGTGCCAGCAGTGGCCTTAGCTCCTATAATTCACCCCTCCACTTT. Encoded protein: CASSGLSSYNSPLHF. The full variable domain, rest sourced from reference TRBV28 and TRBJ1-6, is DVKVTQSSRYLVKRTGEKVFLECVQDMDHENMFWYRQDPGLGLRLIYFSYDVKMKEKGDIPEGYSVSREKKERFSLILESASTNQTSMYLCASSGLSSYNSPLHFGNGTRLTVT.

V usage is TRBV29-1 and J usage is TRBJ2-7; 13 bases are a match to TRBD2. V lost 4 bases and J lost 7; bases outside the gene matches: 4. CDR1 is SQVTM, CDR2 ANQGSEA, per germline. The CDR3 covers 13 residues. The CDR3 spells CSVALAGGPEQYF. As DNA, the CDR3 is TGCAGCGTTGCACTAGCGGGAGGGCCTGAGCAGTACTTC.

The V call is TRBV27, the J call TRBJ2-7; a weak D match, TRBD1 (5 bases). The CDR3 runs 14 residues. The V end lost 2 bases, the J end lost 4 bases, and 12 bases lay between the germline ends. CDR1 and CDR2 from the germline V gene are MNHEY and SMNVEV (reference sequence). Written as DNA, the CDR3 is TGTGCCAGCAGTTTAACCGGGCAGGGTTACGAGCAGTACTTC. This gives the protein CASSLTGQGYEQYF.

This clone counts as large. This chain connects TRBV7-6 to TRBJ2-7; TRBD2 aligns across 7 bases. Trimming took 5 bases from V and 1 from J; bases not matched to a gene: 8. Germline-derived CDR1 and CDR2 are SGHVS and FNYEAQ. The CDR3 has 15 amino acids. The DNA of the CDR3 is TGTGCCAGCAGCCCGGACGGGGGAGGGTCCTACGAGCAGTACTTC. Its translation: CASSPDGGGSYEQYF.

This clone is a singleton in its sample. The chain has TRBV11-3 and TRBJ2-1; D tentatively fits TRBD1 or TRBD2 (5 bases each). Trimming removed 3 bases from V and 9 bases from J, with 18 bases in between. CDR1 and CDR2 (germline): SGHNT, YENEEA. This CDR3 has 15 amino acids. CDR3 nucleotide sequence: TGTGCCAGCAGCTTTCGGGGCTCCGTTATACGTGAGCAGTTCTTC. Amino acids: CASSFRGSVIREQFF.

The chain has TRBV13 and TRBJ2-7, with 8 bases fitting TRBD2. The length of the CDR3 is 17 residues. Germline assignment: CDR1 PRHDT and CDR2 FYEKMQ (reference sequence). V lost 5 bases to trimming and J lost 3 bases; unmatched junction nucleotides: 15. In DNA, the CDR3 is TGTGCCAGCAGCGTCTCCGGGGGGGGCAGAGGATTCTACGAGCAGTACTTC. Its translation is CASSVSGGGRGFYEQYF.

The V call is TRBV21-1, the J call TRBJ2-7. TRBV21-1 is described as a pseudogene. This CDR3 has 15 amino acids. The CDR3 bases are TGTGCCAGCAGCAAACGGGCCAGGTGGTCCTACGAGCAGTACTTC. Translation gives CASSKRARWSYEQYF.

The rearrangement links TRBV19 to TRBJ2-1; weak D call: TRBD2 (5 bases). The CDR3 consists of 15 residues. The germline V and J ends were trimmed by 1 base and 2 bases, with 9 bases remaining between them. Germline V gives CDR1 LNHDA, CDR2 SQIVND (reference sequence). CDR3 bases: TGTGCCAGTAGTATAGGAGGGTCCCCCTACAATGAGCAGTTCTTC. Translating it yields CASSIGGSPYNEQFF.

The gene calls are TRBV23-1 and TRBJ2-4, with D maybe TRBD1 (6 bases). TRBV23-1 is annotated as an ORF whose role is uncertain. The CDR3 sequence is 14 residues long. V was shortened by 6 bases and J by 3 bases, with 12 bases between the two germline ends. The CDR3 sequence: CASRRQALKNIQYF. The CDR3 nucleotides are TGCGCCAGCAGACGACAGGCACTCAAAAACATTCAGTACTTC.

The J gene is TRBJ2-1, the V gene TRBV6-1, with D perhaps matching TRBD2 (5 bases). This CDR3 has 14 residues. Trimming removed 3 bases at V and 4 bases at J, with 10 bases between. The germline gives CDR1 MNHNS, CDR2 SASEGT. The CDR3 is CASSEMRVYNEQFF. The CDR3 DNA follows: TGTGCCAGCAGTGAGATGCGGGTGTACAATGAGCAGTTCTTC.